These T cell receptor beta chains were read from a single sample in a study of tumor-infiltrating lymphocytes in oesophageal squamous cell carcinoma. A single record per CDR3 protein comes from TCRdb applying MiXCR to the PCR reads. The sample yields about 9,600 distinct CDR3 sequences, under 70% seen once. Sequencing was carried out using esophageal tumor tissue. These receptors all stem from a female donor with esophageal squamous cell carcinoma. Both conserved end residues are part of each CDR3. Each record gives: J gene, V gene, D gene, clone size, CDR3 DNA, CDR3 protein. D genes are given only for firm matches. Size is stated for part of the rows, as once, few or many counts, or as a class when the clone is expanded.

j_call: TRBJ2-1; v_call: TRBV6-5; d_call: -; clone_size: -; cdr3_nt: TGTGCCAGCAGTTACCAAGGTGGGGTGGCTGAGCAGTTCTTC; cdr3_aa: CASSYQGGVAEQFF
j_call: TRBJ1-2; v_call: TRBV25-1; d_call: -; clone_size: -; cdr3_nt: TGTGCCAGCAGTATCGGGACCAACTATGGCTACACCTTC; cdr3_aa: CASSIGTNYGYTF
j_call: TRBJ2-2; v_call: TRBV11-2; d_call: -; clone_size: -; cdr3_nt: TGTGCCAGCAGCTTAGTTCCGGGATTCACCGGGGAGCTGTTTTTT; cdr3_aa: CASSLVPGFTGELFF
j_call: TRBJ2-1; v_call: TRBV11-2; d_call: TRBD2; clone_size: -; cdr3_nt: TGTGCCAGCAGCTTCTGGGGGGGGAGAGATGAGCAGTTCTTC; cdr3_aa: CASSFWGGRDEQFF
j_call: TRBJ2-7; v_call: TRBV15; d_call: -; clone_size: -; cdr3_nt: TGTGCCACCAGCAGAGATAGGATCACTGAGCAGTACTTC; cdr3_aa: CATSRDRITEQYF
j_call: TRBJ1-2; v_call: TRBV28; d_call: -; clone_size: large; cdr3_nt: TGTGCCAGCAGTTTAGGCTCCCGGGGGCAGTACTATGGCTACACCTTC; cdr3_aa: CASSLGSRGQYYGYTF
j_call: TRBJ2-5; v_call: TRBV7-2; d_call: -; clone_size: once; cdr3_nt: TGTGCCAGCAACCAATTTCGGGGGCTTGGAGAGACCCAGTACTTC; cdr3_aa: CASNQFRGLGETQYF
j_call: TRBJ2-1; v_call: TRBV7-4; d_call: -; clone_size: -; cdr3_nt: TGTGCCAGCACTATGGGGGGCGTTTACAATGAGCAGTTCTTC; cdr3_aa: CASTMGGVYNEQFF
j_call: TRBJ2-6; v_call: TRBV4-2; d_call: TRBD1; clone_size: many; cdr3_nt: TGTGCCAGCAGCCCGGGACAGTCTGGGGCCAACGTCCTGACTTTC; cdr3_aa: CASSPGQSGANVLTF
j_call: TRBJ2-2; v_call: TRBV7-6; d_call: TRBD1; clone_size: -; cdr3_nt: TGTGCCAGCAGCTTATGGGACAGGGGATCGAACACCGGGGAGCTGTTTTTT; cdr3_aa: CASSLWDRGSNTGELFF
j_call: TRBJ2-1; v_call: TRBV11-3; d_call: -; clone_size: -; cdr3_nt: TGTGCCAGCAGCTTAGCTCAGGGTGGGAATGAGCAGTTCTTC; cdr3_aa: CASSLAQGGNEQFF
j_call: TRBJ2-2; v_call: TRBV7-7; d_call: -; clone_size: once; cdr3_nt: TGTGCCAGCAAGGAGACTCAGAACACCGGGGAGCTGTTTTTT; cdr3_aa: CASKETQNTGELFF
j_call: TRBJ2-1; v_call: TRBV7-3; d_call: TRBD2; clone_size: -; cdr3_nt: TGTGCCAGCAGCTCCCAACGGACTAGCTCCTACAATGAGCAGTTCTTC; cdr3_aa: CASSSQRTSSYNEQFF
j_call: TRBJ1-5; v_call: TRBV28; d_call: -; clone_size: -; cdr3_nt: TGTGCCAGCAGTCAGCACTCGGGTGGCAATCAGCCCCAGCATTTT; cdr3_aa: CASSQHSGGNQPQHF
j_call: TRBJ2-1; v_call: TRBV7-8; d_call: -; clone_size: -; cdr3_nt: TGTGCCAGCAGTTACGTCTCCAATGAGCAGTTCTTC; cdr3_aa: CASSYVSNEQFF
j_call: TRBJ2-7; v_call: TRBV7-6; d_call: TRBD2; clone_size: -; cdr3_nt: TGTGCCAGCAGCTCACTAGCGGGGAACTACGAGCAGTACTTC; cdr3_aa: CASSSLAGNYEQYF
j_call: TRBJ2-2; v_call: TRBV7-2; d_call: TRBD2; clone_size: -; cdr3_nt: TGTGCCAGCAGCCCGGGACTAGCGGAGGGGTCTAGCACCGGGGAGCTGTTTTTT; cdr3_aa: CASSPGLAEGSSTGELFF
j_call: TRBJ2-7; v_call: TRBV5-1; d_call: TRBD2; clone_size: once; cdr3_nt: TGCGCCAGCAGCTTGGTTAGCGGGAGCATTTACGAGCAGTACTTC; cdr3_aa: CASSLVSGSIYEQYF
j_call: TRBJ2-1; v_call: TRBV27; d_call: TRBD2; clone_size: -; cdr3_nt: TGTGCCAGCAGTCCATCCGCTAGCGGGTTTTCTCAGTTCTTC; cdr3_aa: CASSPSASGFSQFF